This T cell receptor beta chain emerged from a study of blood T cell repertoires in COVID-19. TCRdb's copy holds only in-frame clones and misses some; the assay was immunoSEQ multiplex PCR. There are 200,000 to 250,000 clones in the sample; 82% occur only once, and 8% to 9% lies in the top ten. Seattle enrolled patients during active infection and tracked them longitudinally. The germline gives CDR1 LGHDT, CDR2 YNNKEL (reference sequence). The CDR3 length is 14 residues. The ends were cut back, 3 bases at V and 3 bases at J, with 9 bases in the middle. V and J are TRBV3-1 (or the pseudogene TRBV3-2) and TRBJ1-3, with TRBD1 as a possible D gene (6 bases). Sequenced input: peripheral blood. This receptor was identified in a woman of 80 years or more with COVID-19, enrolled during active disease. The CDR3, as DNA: TGTGCCAGCAGCCAGACAGGCGTTGGAAACACCATATATTTT. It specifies CASSQTGVGNTIYF.